The clone carrying this TCR beta chain was counted ten times or more. Its specificity is not known. The V gene lost 5 bases and the J gene lost 7 bases, with 12 bases spanning the gap. The CDR3 contains 13 residues. This entry is derived from a study of CD8 T cells in ankylosing spondylitis. Whole-study results and caveats: Enrichment of disease-linked clones was reportedly significant in matched ankylosing spondylitis synovial fluid. A TCR beta motif of under 10 highly homologous variants seemed to mark ankylosing spondylitis blood.

Construction of TCR beta libraries was performed using quantitative 5'-RACE with molecular barcodes. TCRdb re-called the 5' RACE reads with MiXCR, one entry per CDR3 protein. The sample includes more than 60,000 distinct CDR3 sequences, approximately 5% seen only once; the top ten take over 2%. Sequencing was done on a sample of blood, either unsorted or a sorted T cell fraction (not recorded which). The sequence was collected from a male donor with ankylosing spondylitis or in good health (not recorded which). The V call is TRBV12-3 or TRBV12-4, the J call TRBJ2-1; the D is unclear. The CDR3 region has the DNA TGTGCCAGCAGTCCCCCGCCCTGGAATGAGCAGTTCTTC. Its protein is CASSPPPWNEQFF.